This T cell receptor (beta chain) was identified during a study of identical twins. Study results and limitations: Twin sharing of out-of-frame TCR alpha was underestimated by models in monozygotic pairs. While abundant cord blood beta clonotypes carried fewer insertions, memory repertoires showed no such pattern.

TCRdb passed the 5' RACE reads through MiXCR, listing each CDR3 protein once. The data hold under 450,000 distinct CDR3 sequences, with about 18% observed a single time. About this clonotype itself: The antigen is undetermined.

The germline V gene has CDR1 SGHRS and CDR2 YFSETQ. The V end was cut by 1 base, the J end by 5 bases, with 15 bases between. CDR3 length: 15 amino acids. The receptor was isolated from a man in his fifties or sixties in good health. What was sequenced was naive T cells sorted from blood. This chain uses TRBV5-1 with TRBJ1-2; the D is unclear. The CDR3 DNA reads TGCGCCAGCAGCTTGTACCCTAGGGCACAGTATGGCTACACCTTC. Amino acid sequence: CASSLYPRAQYGYTF.